This T cell receptor (beta chain) was recorded in a study of cytomegalovirus exposure and HLA in healthy donors. The CDR3 has 15 amino acids. Trimming took 4 bases from V and 7 from J, leaving 23 bases between them. Germline CDR1 and CDR2: SQVTM and ANQGSEA. PCR used 60 Vbeta primers and 13 Jbeta primers. The data were produced by immunoSEQ multiplex PCR, yet TCRdb's version contains in-frame clones alone and is incomplete. This sample's table has some 72,000 clones. Comment on this clone: What it binds is unknown.

The study's findings and limits: Equally common other TCR beta chains were less clonally expanded than HLA-associated ones, a later analysis found. Follow-up analysis seemed to connect common viral pathogens with several of the most significant clusters identified. CMV serostatus was the only immune exposure information that was available. According to a later analysis, most TCR beta chains associated with CMV appeared HLA-restricted.

This sequence joins TRBV29-1 and TRBJ2-7; possibly TRBD1 for D (6 bases). Source material: PBMCs. This receptor was taken from a boy aged 5-17 years in good health and CMV-seronegative. CDR3 nucleotide sequence: TGCAGCGTTGTACCTCCCGACAGGCCCGTCGGGGAGCAGTACTTC. Translated: CSVVPPDRPVGEQYF.